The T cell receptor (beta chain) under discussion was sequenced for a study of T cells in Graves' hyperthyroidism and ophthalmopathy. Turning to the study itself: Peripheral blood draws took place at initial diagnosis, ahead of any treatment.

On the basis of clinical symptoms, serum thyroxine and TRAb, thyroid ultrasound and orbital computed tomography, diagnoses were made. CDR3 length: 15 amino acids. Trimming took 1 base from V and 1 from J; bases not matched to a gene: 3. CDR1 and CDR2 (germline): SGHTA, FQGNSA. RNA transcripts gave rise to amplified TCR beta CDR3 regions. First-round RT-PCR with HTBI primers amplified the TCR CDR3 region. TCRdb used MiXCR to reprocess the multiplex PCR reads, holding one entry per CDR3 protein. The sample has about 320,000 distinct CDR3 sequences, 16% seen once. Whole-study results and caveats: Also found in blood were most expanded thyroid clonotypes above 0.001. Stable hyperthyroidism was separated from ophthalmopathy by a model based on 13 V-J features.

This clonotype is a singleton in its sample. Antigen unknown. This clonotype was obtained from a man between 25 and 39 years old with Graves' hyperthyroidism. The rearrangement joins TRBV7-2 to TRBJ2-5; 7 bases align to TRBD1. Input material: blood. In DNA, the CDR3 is TGTGCCAGCAGCTTAGAGGGGGCGTCCCAAGAGACCCAGTACTTC. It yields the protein CASSLEGASQETQYF.